This is a list of T cell receptor beta chains from one sample in a study of T cell repertoires in aging, cancer and after chemotherapy. TCRdb recomputed calls from the multiplex PCR reads with MiXCR, one row per CDR3 protein. The sample records approximately 2,300 distinct CDR3 sequences, more than 60% being singletons. The sample taken for sequencing was blood. These receptors originate from a human donor with a solid tumor. Each CDR3 is given with its conserved first and last residue. Fields, in order: CDR3 protein, CDR3 DNA, clone size, V gene, D gene, J gene. The D gene is left open where the match is weak. Size is stated for part of the rows, as once, few or many counts, or as a class when the clone is expanded.

CDR3aa: CAVIGVGGTEAFF; CDR3nt: TGTGCCGTTATAGGGGTAGGGGGGACTGAAGCTTTCTTT; abundance: .; v_gene: TRBV6-1; d_gene: .; j_gene: TRBJ1-1
CDR3aa: CASSQTDGNTEAFF; CDR3nt: TGTGCCAGCTCACAAACGGACGGGAACACTGAAGCTTTCTTT; abundance: .; v_gene: TRBV18; d_gene: .; j_gene: TRBJ1-1
CDR3aa: CASIGVPGLAGGGDTGELFF; CDR3nt: TGTGCCAGCATCGGGGTGCCGGGACTAGCGGGAGGAGGCGACACCGGGGAGCTGTTTTTT; abundance: .; v_gene: TRBV19; d_gene: TRBD2; j_gene: TRBJ2-2
CDR3aa: CASSIAEGYNSPLHF; CDR3nt: TGTGCCAGTAGTATAGCCGAGGGGTACAATTCACCCCTCCACTTT; abundance: .; v_gene: TRBV19; d_gene: .; j_gene: TRBJ1-6
CDR3aa: CASSYSPTPHTDTQYF; CDR3nt: TGTGCCAGCAGTTACTCCCCTACCCCTCACACAGATACGCAGTATTTT; abundance: .; v_gene: TRBV6-8; d_gene: .; j_gene: TRBJ2-3
CDR3aa: CASSIPGDANEKLFF; CDR3nt: TGTGCCAGTAGTATCCCAGGGGATGCTAATGAAAAACTGTTTTTT; abundance: .; v_gene: TRBV19; d_gene: .; j_gene: TRBJ1-4
CDR3aa: CASSLAGPWNTGELFF; CDR3nt: TGTGCCAGCAGCTTAGCCGGGCCGTGGAACACCGGGGAGCTGTTTTTT; abundance: .; v_gene: TRBV7-2; d_gene: .; j_gene: TRBJ2-2
CDR3aa: CASSLRDRGYEQYF; CDR3nt: TGTGCCAGCAGCTTAAGGGACAGGGGCTACGAGCAGTACTTC; abundance: few; v_gene: TRBV7-9; d_gene: TRBD1; j_gene: TRBJ2-7
CDR3aa: CASSFDMYNYGYTF; CDR3nt: TGCGCCAGCAGCTTTGATATGTATAACTATGGCTACACCTTC; abundance: .; v_gene: TRBV5-1; d_gene: .; j_gene: TRBJ1-2
CDR3aa: CSARGRFAGELFF; CDR3nt: TGCAGTGCTAGGGGAAGGTTCGCCGGGGAGCTGTTTTTT; abundance: .; v_gene: TRBV20-1; d_gene: .; j_gene: TRBJ2-2
CDR3aa: CASSPRDNYNEQFF; CDR3nt: TGTGCCAGTAGTCCCCGGGACAACTACAATGAGCAGTTCTTC; abundance: .; v_gene: TRBV19; d_gene: .; j_gene: TRBJ2-1
CDR3aa: CASSGPLGYGYTF; CDR3nt: TGTGCCAGCAGTGGTCCACTCGGCTATGGCTACACCTTC; abundance: .; v_gene: TRBV28; d_gene: .; j_gene: TRBJ1-2
CDR3aa: CASVQGAGNTEAFF; CDR3nt: TGTGCCAGCGTACAGGGGGCGGGGAACACTGAAGCTTTCTTT; abundance: .; v_gene: TRBV6-5; d_gene: TRBD1; j_gene: TRBJ1-1
CDR3aa: CASSLAGGRGTEAFF; CDR3nt: TGCGCCAGCAGCTTGGCGGGGGGGCGCGGGACTGAAGCTTTCTTT; abundance: .; v_gene: TRBV5-1; d_gene: .; j_gene: TRBJ1-1
CDR3aa: CASSYGEANYEQYF; CDR3nt: TGTGCCAGCAGCTATGGCGAGGCAAACTACGAGCAGTACTTC; abundance: few; v_gene: TRBV7-9; d_gene: .; j_gene: TRBJ2-7
CDR3aa: CASSLGGLDGVEQFF; CDR3nt: TGTGCCAGCAGCTTAGGAGGACTAGATGGGGTTGAGCAGTTCTTC; abundance: .; v_gene: TRBV11-3; d_gene: TRBD2; j_gene: TRBJ2-1
CDR3aa: CASTRDRASFYEQYF; CDR3nt: TGTGCCAGCACCCGGGACAGGGCCTCCTTCTACGAGCAGTACTTC; abundance: few; v_gene: TRBV6-1; d_gene: TRBD1; j_gene: TRBJ2-7
CDR3aa: CASSLGGGPEQYF; CDR3nt: TGTGCCAGCAGCTTAGGGGGGGGGCCCGAGCAGTACTTC; abundance: once; v_gene: TRBV11-2; d_gene: .; j_gene: TRBJ2-7
CDR3aa: CSARGGSGGSYEQYF; CDR3nt: TGCAGTGCTAGAGGGGGGTCGGGTGGTTCCTACGAGCAGTACTTC; abundance: .; v_gene: TRBV20-1; d_gene: .; j_gene: TRBJ2-7
CDR3aa: CASSLGVADTQYF; CDR3nt: TGTGCCAGCAGCTTAGGTGTCGCAGATACGCAGTATTTT; abundance: .; v_gene: TRBV11-3; d_gene: .; j_gene: TRBJ2-3
CDR3aa: CSVYRAPGGELFF; CDR3nt: TGCAGCGTTTACCGGGCCCCAGGGGGGGAGCTGTTTTTT; abundance: .; v_gene: TRBV29-1; d_gene: .; j_gene: TRBJ2-2
CDR3aa: CASSSGSGGYEQYF; CDR3nt: TGTGCCAGCAGCTCCGGGTCCGGAGGGTACGAGCAGTACTTC; abundance: .; v_gene: TRBV7-2; d_gene: .; j_gene: TRBJ2-7
CDR3aa: CASTSLWDTDTQYF; CDR3nt: TGTGCTTCGACTAGCTTGTGGGACACAGATACGCAGTATTTT; abundance: .; v_gene: TRBV7-9; d_gene: TRBD2; j_gene: TRBJ2-3
CDR3aa: CASTTSRSSYEQYF; CDR3nt: TGTGCCAGTACCACCAGCAGGTCCTCCTACGAGCAGTACTTC; abundance: .; v_gene: TRBV19; d_gene: .; j_gene: TRBJ2-7
CDR3aa: CASSPRATSGSGEQYF; CDR3nt: TGTGCCAGCAGCCCCCGGGCGACTAGCGGGAGTGGAGAGCAGTACTTC; abundance: .; v_gene: TRBV5-4; d_gene: TRBD2; j_gene: TRBJ2-7
CDR3aa: CASSLLTGGGANTYTQYF; CDR3nt: TGTGCCAGCAGCTTACTAACCGGCGGGGGGGCCAACACATATACGCAGTATTTT; abundance: .; v_gene: TRBV7-2; d_gene: TRBD2; j_gene: TRBJ2-3
CDR3aa: CSARAGQGHPNYGYTF; CDR3nt: TGCAGTGCTAGAGCGGGACAGGGGCATCCAAACTATGGCTACACCTTC; abundance: .; v_gene: TRBV20-1; d_gene: TRBD1; j_gene: TRBJ1-2
CDR3aa: CASSGTGTGANVLTF; CDR3nt: TGTGCCAGTAGTGGGACAGGGACTGGGGCCAACGTCCTGACTTTC; abundance: .; v_gene: TRBV19; d_gene: TRBD1; j_gene: TRBJ2-6
CDR3aa: CASSPGLAISYEQYF; CDR3nt: TGTGCCAGCAGTCCCGGACTAGCTATATCCTACGAGCAGTACTTC; abundance: .; v_gene: TRBV27; d_gene: TRBD2; j_gene: TRBJ2-7
CDR3aa: CASSISSGTGENTQYF; CDR3nt: TGTGCCAGTAGTATATCCTCCGGGACAGGGGAAAATACGCAGTATTTT; abundance: .; v_gene: TRBV19; d_gene: TRBD1; j_gene: TRBJ2-3
CDR3aa: CASSEEGKRGYTF; CDR3nt: TGTGCCAGCAGTGAAGAGGGGAAGCGAGGCTACACCTTC; abundance: .; v_gene: TRBV6-1; d_gene: .; j_gene: TRBJ1-2
CDR3aa: CAWSVGGKSYEQYF; CDR3nt: TGTGCCTGGAGTGTTGGCGGGAAGTCCTACGAGCAGTACTTC; abundance: few; v_gene: TRBV30; d_gene: .; j_gene: TRBJ2-7
CDR3aa: CASSYPGSQYF; CDR3nt: TGTGCCAGCAGTTACCCCGGTTCCCAGTACTTC; abundance: .; v_gene: TRBV6-5; d_gene: .; j_gene: TRBJ2-5
CDR3aa: CASSEVGGLSYEQYF; CDR3nt: TGTGCCAGCAGTGAAGTGGGGGGGCTCTCCTACGAGCAGTACTTC; abundance: .; v_gene: TRBV6-1; d_gene: .; j_gene: TRBJ2-7
CDR3aa: CASSPMSRGSMNTEAFF; CDR3nt: TGTGCCAGCAGTCCAATGTCTAGGGGCAGCATGAACACTGAAGCTTTCTTT; abundance: .; v_gene: TRBV6-2/TRBV6-3; d_gene: .; j_gene: TRBJ1-1
CDR3aa: CASTSSYNEQFF; CDR3nt: TGTGCCAGCACGAGCTCCTACAATGAGCAGTTCTTC; abundance: .; v_gene: TRBV6-2/TRBV6-3; d_gene: .; j_gene: TRBJ2-1
CDR3aa: CASSHRGARGYTF; CDR3nt: TGTGCCAGCAGCCACAGGGGGGCGCGTGGCTACACCTTC; abundance: few; v_gene: TRBV7-9; d_gene: TRBD1; j_gene: TRBJ1-2
CDR3aa: CSARDSYEQYF; CDR3nt: TGCAGTGCTAGAGACTCCTACGAGCAGTACTTC; abundance: .; v_gene: TRBV20-1; d_gene: .; j_gene: TRBJ2-7
CDR3aa: CASSSDGTMNTEAFF; CDR3nt: TGTGCCAGCAGTTCCGATGGGACAATGAACACTGAAGCTTTCTTT; abundance: once; v_gene: TRBV12-3/TRBV12-4; d_gene: .; j_gene: TRBJ1-1
CDR3aa: CSAWQRTDEQYF; CDR3nt: TGCAGCGCATGGCAAAGAACTGACGAGCAGTACTTC; abundance: .; v_gene: TRBV29-1; d_gene: .; j_gene: TRBJ2-7
CDR3aa: CASSLSHLLYTNQPQHF; CDR3nt: TGTGCCAGCAGCTTGTCGCACTTGCTTTATACCAATCAGCCCCAGCATTTT; abundance: .; v_gene: TRBV5-8; d_gene: .; j_gene: TRBJ1-5